This TCR beta chain originates from a study of cytomegalovirus exposure and HLA in healthy donors. Study at large: An early data release held around 80 million unique TCRs from HLA-typed donors. The study's findings and limits: In a later analysis, CMV-associated beta chains were mostly HLA-associated, it appeared.

PCR involved 60 Vbeta and 13 Jbeta primers. Clones were sequenced by immunoSEQ multiplex PCR, and TCRdb holds only the in-frame ones, with some missing. The sample holds approximately 200,000 clones, more than 65% seen once. Trimming left V 4 bases short and J 0 bases short, with 9 bases between. There are 15 residues in the CDR3. Germline CDR1 SNHLY, CDR2 FYNNEI. With respect to this clone: Its matching antigen is unknown.

When sampled, the donors appeared nominally healthy, though they likely had unrecorded immune exposures. V and J are TRBV2 and TRBJ1-4, with D possibly TRBD1 on 6 matching bases. The sequencing input was PBMCs. The TCR sequence derives from a girl aged 5-17 years in good health and CMV-seropositive. The CDR3 bases are TGTGCCAGCAGTGGGAAGGGGGCAACTAATGAAAAACTGTTTTTT. Protein product: CASSGKGATNEKLFF.